The 25 T cell receptor beta chains given below trace back to one sample, sequenced in a study of T cells in tumors and immune-related adverse events. TCRdb's copy holds only in-frame clones and misses some; the assay was immunoSEQ multiplex PCR. The sample yields more than 4,000 clones, approximately 82% seen once. Sequencing was performed on skin tissue, taken from a patient treated with anti-PD-1 therapy. These receptors were obtained from a female donor with metastatic renal cell carcinoma.

V gene TRBV5-8 combines with J gene TRBJ2-1, with D unclear. The CDR3 is 14 residues long. Trimming took off 0 bases at V and 6 bases at J, with 10 bases between the two ends. Germline V CDR1 and CDR2: SGHTS, YDEGEE. The CDR3 region is CASSLGGSANEQFF. The CDR3 DNA sequence: TGTGCCAGCAGCTTGGGAGGCTCGGCCAATGAGCAGTTCTTC.

The chain links TRBV5-1 to TRBJ1-3; 9 bases map to TRBD1. CDR1 is SGHRS, CDR2 YFSETQ, per germline. This CDR3 is built from 14 residues. The J segment lost 7 bases and the V segment lost 4 bases, leaving 6 bases of the junction unmatched. The CDR3 spells CASSIWTGENTIYF. In nucleotides, the CDR3 is TGCGCCAGCAGCATCTGGACAGGGGAGAACACCATATATTTT.

This rearrangement joins TRBV4-2 to TRBJ1-3; 8 nucleotides line up with TRBD1. The junction had 21 bases not matched to a gene; V was cut back by 0 bases and J by 2 bases. The CDR3 length is 22 residues. Germline-derived CDR1 and CDR2 are LGHNA and YNFKEQ. The CDR3 nucleotides read TGTGCCAGCAGCCAAGAGGGGGAGGGGCTTGACAGGGGTGACTACGCTGGAAACACCATATATTTT. Encoded protein: CASSQEGEGLDRGDYAGNTIYF.

This sequence joins TRBV6-1 and TRBJ1-5; D perhaps matches TRBD1 (6 bases). This CDR3 has 15 amino acids. V lost 6 bases, J lost 7 bases, and 19 bases lay in between. Germline V CDR1 and CDR2: MNHNS, SASEGT. Here the CDR3 DNA reads TGTGCCAGCAGAGCAGGGGCGCGGGTGCCACAGCCCCAGCATTTT. Its translation is CASRAGARVPQPQHF.

The V call is TRBV5-1, the J call TRBJ2-3; the D call may be TRBD1 or TRBD2 (5 bases each). The CDR3 runs 14 residues. CDR1 is SGHRS, CDR2 YFSETQ, per germline. Trimming removed 0 bases at V and 0 bases at J, with 5 bases between. The CDR3, as DNA: TGCGCCAGCAGCTTGGGGGGGAGCACAGATACGCAGTATTTT. Protein sequence: CASSLGGSTDTQYF.

The J gene is TRBJ2-7, the V gene TRBV11-2; tentative D call: TRBD2 (6 bases). V was pared by 7 bases and J by 3 bases, with 10 bases between. Germline V gives CDR1 SGHAT, CDR2 FQNNGV. This CDR3 is built from 12 residues. CDR3 sequence (DNA): TGTGCCAGCAAGCTAGCGCACTACGAGCAGTACTTC. It specifies CASKLAHYEQYF.

The CDR3 reads CASSIDRSAYEQYF. CDR3 sequence (DNA): TGTGCCAGCAGCATCGACAGGTCAGCCTACGAGCAGTACTTC. The J gene is TRBJ2-7, the V gene TRBV7-2, with TRBD1 as a possible D gene (6 bases). The CDR3 totals 14 residues. V was cut by 5 bases and J by 2 bases, with 13 bases left in between. The V gene's germline CDR1 is SGHTA and CDR2 FQGNSA.

About this clone itself: An end of the junction differs from the germline gene, which may be a read error. V usage is TRBV6-1 and J usage is TRBJ1-3; D is uncertain. The CDR3 extends over 14 amino acids. Germline values: CDR1 MNHNS, CDR2 SASEGT. The CDR3 nucleotides are TGTGCCAGCAATGAAGTGGGAGGGAGAAACACCATATATTTT. It encodes CASNEVGGRNTIYF.

V is TRBV29-1 and J is TRBJ2-2; 9 bases are a match to TRBD1. The CDR3 spans 11 residues. Trimming at V came to 7 bases and at J to 9 bases, leaving 3 bases not matched to a gene. Germline V gene sequence: CDR1 SQVTM, CDR2 ANQGSEA. Here the CDR3 DNA reads TGCAGCGCTACAGGGGGCCGGGAGCTGTTTTTT. Translation: CSATGGRELFF.

For the CDR3, the DNA is TGTGCCAGCAGCTTATTTTGGGGGGGACTCCCCCCCGGGGAGCTGTTTTTT. Its protein product is CASSLFWGGLPPGELFF. This rearrangement joins TRBV11-2 to TRBJ2-2, with 7 bases lining up with TRBD2. V shed 2 bases and J 6 bases; nucleotides not matched to a gene: 12. The V gene's germline CDR1 is SGHAT and CDR2 FQNNGV. This CDR3 is built from 17 residues. The whole variable domain, filled in from reference TRBV11-2 and TRBJ2-2, reads EAGVAQSPRYKIIEKRQSVAFWCNPISGHATLYWYQQILGQGPKLLIQFQNNGVVDDSQLPKDRFSAERLKGVDSTLKIQPAKLEDSAVYLCASSLFWGGLPPGELFFGEGSRLTVL.

The chain combines TRBV7-6 with TRBJ1-1; D call uncertain. Germline CDR1 reads SGHVS; CDR2 reads FNYEAQ. The CDR3 runs to 13 residues. The V end lost 2 bases, the J end lost 2 bases, and 6 bases lay between the germline ends. CDR3 sequence: CASSLQPNTEAFF. The CDR3 DNA reads TGTGCCAGCAGCTTACAGCCTAACACTGAAGCTTTCTTT.

In DNA form, the CDR3 reads TGTGCCAGCAGTCCTGATAGCGGGAGCTACGAGCAGTACTTC. This sequence encodes CASSPDSGSYEQYF. This chain links TRBV7-2 with TRBJ2-7; 9 bases agree with TRBD2. The CDR3 length is 14 residues. V dropped 6 bases and J dropped 3; count of bases not matched to a gene: 6. The germline V gene encodes CDR1 SGHTA and CDR2 FQGNSA.

The J gene is TRBJ2-7, the V gene TRBV19; the match to TRBD2 covers 9 bases. V was pared by 5 bases and J by 7 bases, with 18 bases of the junction left unmatched. This CDR3 region has 17 residues. From germline, CDR1 is LNHDA and CDR2 SQIVND (reference sequence). This chain's CDR3 is CASSLIMLAGRFGEQYF. The DNA for the CDR3 is TGTGCCAGTAGTTTAATAATGCTAGCGGGAAGGTTTGGGGAGCAGTACTTC. Based on the CDR3 plus reference TRBV19 and TRBJ2-7, the full variable domain is DGGITQSPKYLFRKEGQNVTLSCEQNLNHDAMYWYRQDPGQGLRLIYYSQIVNDFQKGDIAEGYSVSREKKESFPLTVTSAQKNPTAFYLCASSLIMLAGRFGEQYFGPGTRLTVT.

V usage is TRBV5-1 and J usage is TRBJ2-1; 10 bases fit TRBD2. The CDR3 sequence is 17 residues long. Unmatched junction bases numbered 14, after V lost 4 bases and J lost 7 bases. Germline V lookup: CDR1 SGHRS, CDR2 YFSETQ. This chain's CDR3 is CASSRRALAGAENEQFF. The DNA for the CDR3 is TGCGCCAGCAGCCGACGGGCTCTAGCGGGGGCTGAAAATGAGCAGTTCTTC.

V gene TRBV5-1 combines with J gene TRBJ2-5; tentatively, D is TRBD1 (6 bases). CDR1 and CDR2 (germline): SGHRS, YFSETQ. CDR3 length: 14 residues. V shed 0 bases and J shed 4 bases, with 10 bases lying between them. The CDR3 bases are TGCGCCAGCAGCTTGGTTGTAGGGGGAGAGACCCAGTACTTC. Amino acid sequence: CASSLVVGGETQYF.

J is TRBJ1-2 and V is TRBV18, with 7 nucleotides matching TRBD1. V was clipped by 2 bases and J by 0 bases; unmatched bases: 6. Germline V gene lookup returns CDR1 KGHSH and CDR2 LQKENI. The CDR3 is 16 amino acids. The CDR3 spells CASSPEGGWTNYGYTF. The CDR3 DNA reads TGTGCCAGCTCACCAGAAGGGGGCTGGACTAACTATGGCTACACCTTC.

The gene calls are TRBV5-4 and TRBJ2-2; 7 nucleotides match TRBD2. Trimming removed 0 bases from V and 4 bases from J; junction bases left unmatched: 9. The V gene's germline CDR1 is SGHNT and CDR2 YYREEE (reference sequence). The CDR3 totals 17 residues. CDR3 DNA: TGTGCCAGCAGCTTGGCTCCAGCGGGGCAAGGCACCGGGGAGCTGTTTTTT. It is translated as CASSLAPAGQGTGELFF.

The chain links TRBV29-1 to TRBJ2-3, with D maybe TRBD2 (5 bases). The CDR3 spans 12 residues. Per the germline V gene, CDR1 is SQVTM and CDR2 is ANQGSEA. V was cut by 2 bases and J by 3 bases, with 6 bases left in between. The CDR3 sequence is CSVERETDTQYF. CDR3 coding DNA: TGCAGCGTTGAAAGGGAGACAGATACGCAGTATTTT.

The gene calls are TRBV4-1 and TRBJ1-4; D not resolved. Trimming removed 1 base at V and 8 bases at J, with 11 bases between. Germline-derived CDR1 and CDR2 are MGHRA and YSYEKL. This CDR3 comprises 14 residues. CDR3 residues: CASSQVTIGEKLFF. Here the CDR3 DNA reads TGCGCCAGCAGCCAAGTCACAATAGGGGAAAAACTGTTTTTT.

The V call is TRBV5-6, the J call TRBJ2-5, with 12 positions matching TRBD2. With V trimmed by 4 bases and J by 1 base, 2 bases remained unmatched. CDR1 and CDR2 from the germline V gene are SGHDT and YYEEEE. CDR3 length equals 15 residues. CDR3 nucleotide sequence: TGTGCCAGCAGCCAGACTAGCGGGGGCCAAGAGACCCAGTACTTC. Protein: CASSQTSGGQETQYF.

The CDR3 sequence is CASSFGLAGGLGSTDTQYF. CDR3 coding DNA: TGTGCCAGCAGCTTCGGACTAGCGGGGGGCTTAGGGAGCACAGATACGCAGTATTTT. This chain links TRBV11-3 with TRBJ2-3, with 14 positions matching TRBD2. The J segment lost 0 bases and the V segment lost 3 bases, leaving 8 bases of the junction unmatched. Germline assignment: CDR1 SGHNT and CDR2 YENEEA. CDR3 size: 19 residues.

This chain joins TRBV10-3 and TRBJ1-2; D uncertain. CDR1 is ENHRY and CDR2 is SYGVKD in the germline V gene. Trimming pared 0 bases from V and 5 bases from J, leaving 4 bases between. The CDR3 contains 12 residues. CDR3 bases: TGTGCCATCAGTGAGTCTGGTTATGGCTACACCTTC. Protein sequence: CAISESGYGYTF.

V gene TRBV7-9 combines with J gene TRBJ2-5, with 7 nucleotides matching TRBD2. V shed 3 bases, J shed 1 base, and the junction held 5 bases outside the gene matches. The CDR3 loop spans 15 amino acids. The germline V gene has CDR1 SEHNR and CDR2 FQNEAQ (reference sequence). CDR3 nucleotides: TGTGCCAGCAGCTTTGCGGGAGAGTCCCAAGAGACCCAGTACTTC. Its translation: CASSFAGESQETQYF.

The chain carries TRBV2 and TRBJ2-5; 8 nucleotides match TRBD2. The J call may be in error: the DNA end matches TRBJ2-7 better. CDR1 is SNHLY, CDR2 FYNNEI, per germline. This CDR3 region has 13 residues. The CDR3 region is CASNWGLDDEQYF. CDR3 nucleotide sequence: TGTGCCAGCAACTGGGGACTAGATGACGAGCAGTACTTC.

The J gene is TRBJ2-5, the V gene TRBV7-2, with D perhaps matching TRBD2 (5 bases). CDR1 SGHTA and CDR2 FQGNSA come from the germline V gene. The CDR3 extends over 12 amino acids. Trimming cost V 1 base and J 5 bases, with 5 bases left between them. CDR3 coding DNA: TGTGCCAGCAGCTTAGGGAGGGAGACCCAGTACTTC. Residues: CASSLGRETQYF.